This TCR beta chain was documented in a study of CD8+CD57+ T cells in acquired aplastic anemia. The wider study: The DNA of sorted CD4+ and CD8+ cells averaged 3.2 ug. Mean read depth for CD4+ cells from healthy donors was 10 million to 14 million. Study observations and caveats: With respect to CD8+ Simpson's diversity, patients and controls did not differ significantly.

The V gene's germline CDR1 is SEHNR and CDR2 FQNEAQ (reference sequence). CDR3 length: 14 amino acids. J gave up 9 bases and V 6 bases, and 13 bases lay outside the gene matches. It was genomic DNA that served as the template for profiling TCR beta VDJ and CDR3. TCRdb reprocessed the reads with MiXCR, giving one entry per CDR3 protein. The sample yields approximately 160,000 distinct CDR3 sequences, around 40% seen once. Notes on this clonotype: The antigen is not known.

The sequencing sample was made of sorted CD4+, CD8+, or CD8+CD57+ T cells (not recorded which) from PBMCs. This clonotype was obtained from a human donor in good health. The J gene is TRBJ2-7, the V gene TRBV7-9, with 8 bases matching TRBD1. CDR3 sequence reads: CASSSDRDGGGQYF. CDR3 in DNA: TGTGCCAGCAGTTCGGACAGGGATGGTGGCGGGCAGTACTTC.